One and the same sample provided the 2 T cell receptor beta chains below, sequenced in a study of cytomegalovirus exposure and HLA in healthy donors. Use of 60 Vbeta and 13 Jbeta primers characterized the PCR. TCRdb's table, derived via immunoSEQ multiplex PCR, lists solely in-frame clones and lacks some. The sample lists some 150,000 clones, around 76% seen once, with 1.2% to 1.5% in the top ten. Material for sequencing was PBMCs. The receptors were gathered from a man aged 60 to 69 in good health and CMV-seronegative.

The CDR3, as DNA: TGCGCCAGCAGCCAAGATGTAGGGCGGGGCCACAATGAGCAGTTCTTC. This gives the protein CASSQDVGRGHNEQFF. The chain uses TRBV4-3 and TRBJ2-1; weak D call: TRBD2 (6 bases). The germline gives CDR1 LGHNA, CDR2 YSLEER. The germline V and J ends were trimmed by 0 bases and 5 bases, with 14 bases remaining between them. The CDR3 contains 16 residues.

Written as DNA, the CDR3 is TGCGCCAGCAGCCGAGCCCTTCCGGGACTAGCGGGTACCGGGGAGCTGTTTTTT. This translates into CASSRALPGLAGTGELFF. The V call is TRBV4-1, the J call TRBJ2-2, with 12 bases matching TRBD2. Germline V gives CDR1 MGHRA, CDR2 YSYEKL. Losses at the gene ends were 4 bases for V and 5 bases for J; bases not matched to a gene: 11. The CDR3 loop spans 18 amino acids.